This T cell receptor (beta chain) was recovered during a study of blood T cell repertoires in COVID-19. Turning to the study itself: Both acute and convalescent COVID-19 samples were obtained from the United States, Italy and Spain.

This CDR3 comprises 15 residues. V dropped 5 bases and J dropped 2 bases, with 12 bases sitting between them. Germline V gene data show CDR1 as SGHTA and CDR2 as FQGNSA. Method: immunoSEQ multiplex PCR; TCRdb's copy keeps in-frame clones and lacks some. The repertoire has under 250,000 clones, 86% of them found once; the top ten carry around 1.5%. The sequenced sample was peripheral blood. The source is a woman in her fifties or sixties who had recovered from COVID-19. J is TRBJ2-2 and V is TRBV7-2; possible D gene TRBD1, 5 bases. The CDR3 protein is CASSRRVGNTGELFF. The CDR3 coding sequence is TGTGCCAGCAGCCGCAGGGTCGGTAACACCGGGGAGCTGTTTTTT.